These T cell receptor beta chains were read from a single sample in a study of beta chain features in type 1 diabetes. Clones were read by immunoSEQ multiplex PCR, and TCRdb kept only the in-frame ones, dropping some. The sample shows roughly 150,000 clones, roughly 9% of them seen only once. The sequenced material came from central memory CD4+ T cells from blood. These receptors were obtained from a woman aged 30 to 39 with type 1 diabetes. Each CDR3 is given with its conserved first and last residue. A D gene is named only where the DNA matches it firmly. Not all rows give a size; the values are once, few, many and, for expanded clones, a class.

CDR3	DNA	D	J	size	V
CAAGGSYNEQFF	TGTGCCGCCGGGGGCTCCTACAATGAGCAGTTCTTC	-	TRBJ2-1	-	TRBV7-2
CASSLGLSSGTYEQYF	TGTGCCAGCAGCTTAGGGCTCTCTAGCGGGACCTACGAGCAGTACTTC	TRBD2	TRBJ2-7	-	TRBV11-2
CASTRGTSGSPRGDTQYF	TGTGCCAGCACCCGAGGGACTAGCGGGAGTCCCCGGGGGGATACGCAGTATTTT	TRBD2	TRBJ2-3	-	TRBV7-9
CASSKVGQGSTDTQYF	TGTGCCAGCAGCAAAGTAGGACAGGGTAGCACAGATACGCAGTATTTT	TRBD1	TRBJ2-3	-	TRBV7-9
CASSVSGTGNYGYTF	TGTGCCAGTAGTGTGTCCGGGACAGGGAACTATGGCTACACCTTC	TRBD1	TRBJ1-2	-	TRBV19
CASVPPGVTDTQYF	TGTGCCAGCGTACCTCCGGGGGTCACAGATACGCAGTATTTT	-	TRBJ2-3	-	TRBV7-9
CAWSRGRSQHF	TGTGCCTGGAGTAGAGGGAGGTCCCAGCATTTT	-	TRBJ1-5	-	TRBV30
CAIRTSTDTQYF	TGTGCCATCAGAACTAGCACAGATACGCAGTATTTT	-	TRBJ2-3	few	TRBV10-3
CASSLDLAGGPGEQYF	TGCGCCAGCAGCTTGGACTTAGCGGGAGGGCCGGGCGAGCAGTACTTC	TRBD2	TRBJ2-7	-	TRBV5-1
CSVGREASSYEQYF	TGCAGCGTTGGGCGGGAGGCTAGCTCCTACGAGCAGTACTTC	TRBD2	TRBJ2-7	-	TRBV29-1
CASSLARPGRGETQYF	TGTGCCAGCAGCTTAGCGCGGCCGGGAAGAGGAGAGACCCAGTACTTC	-	TRBJ2-5	few	TRBV7-6
CASSATGQNTEAFF	TGTGCCAGCAGTGCGACAGGGCAGAACACTGAAGCTTTCTTT	TRBD1	TRBJ1-1	few	TRBV6-1
CASSPPRTSGIYEQYF	TGTGCCAGCTCACCGCCTAGGACTAGCGGGATCTACGAGCAGTACTTC	TRBD2	TRBJ2-7	-	TRBV18
CASREWTGVTDTQYF	TGTGCCAGCAGGGAGTGGACAGGGGTCACAGATACGCAGTATTTT	TRBD1	TRBJ2-3	-	TRBV6-5
CASSPPSAVGYGYTF	TGTGCCAGCTCACCACCCTCGGCGGTCGGCTATGGCTACACCTTC	-	TRBJ1-2	few	TRBV18
CAWSVKGVNEKLFF	TGTGCCTGGAGTGTAAAGGGGGTTAATGAAAAACTGTTTTTT	-	TRBJ1-4	-	TRBV30
CASRMTGPGQPQHF	TGTGCCAGCAGAATGACAGGGCCAGGCCAGCCCCAGCATTTT	TRBD1	TRBJ1-5	few	TRBV6-1
CASGVQTSGETQYF	TGTGCTAGTGGTGTCCAGACTAGCGGGGAGACCCAGTACTTC	TRBD2	TRBJ2-5	-	TRBV12-5
CASSLGPTNYGYTF	TGTGCCAGCAGCTTGGGGCCAACCAACTATGGCTACACCTTC	-	TRBJ1-2	few	TRBV7-2
CAWNPTGVYGYTF	TGTGCCTGGAACCCGACAGGGGTCTATGGCTACACCTTC	TRBD1	TRBJ1-2	-	TRBV30
CASSQASGTTTEAFF	TGCGCCAGCAGCCAAGCTTCCGGGACAACTACTGAAGCTTTCTTT	-	TRBJ1-1	-	TRBV4-1
CASSRTSALENIQYF	TGTGCCAGCAGCCGTACTAGCGCCCTCGAAAACATTCAGTACTTC	TRBD2	TRBJ2-4	few	TRBV27
CAWSATSGSSYNEQFF	TGTGCCTGGAGTGCAACTAGCGGGAGCTCCTACAATGAGCAGTTCTTC	TRBD2	TRBJ2-1	-	TRBV30
CASSGNRGTETQYF	TGTGCCAGCAGCGGCAACAGGGGAACGGAGACCCAGTACTTC	TRBD1	TRBJ2-5	-	TRBV2
CSVEEGQPRDGYTF	TGCAGCGTTGAAGAGGGGCAACCTCGGGATGGCTACACCTTC	-	TRBJ1-2	-	TRBV29-1
CASSRISGRDETQYF	TGTGCCAGCAGTAGGATTAGCGGGAGGGACGAGACCCAGTACTTC	TRBD2	TRBJ2-5	few	TRBV2
CASSHPGLARHEQYF	TGTGCCAGCAGCCACCCGGGACTAGCGAGACACGAGCAGTACTTC	TRBD2	TRBJ2-7	-	TRBV5-6
CASKARVSYEQYF	TGTGCCAGCAAGGCCAGGGTTTCCTACGAGCAGTACTTC	-	TRBJ2-7	-	TRBV7-2
CASSPRGNTEAFF	TGTGCCAGCAGCCCTCGGGGGAACACTGAAGCTTTCTTT	-	TRBJ1-1	-	TRBV7-9
CASSLVQGNYGYTF	TGCGCCAGCAGCTTGGTTCAGGGCAACTATGGCTACACCTTC	-	TRBJ1-2	-	TRBV5-1
CASGQASGSDPYNEQFF	TGTGCCAGTGGACAGGCTAGCGGGAGTGATCCCTACAATGAGCAGTTCTTC	TRBD2	TRBJ2-1	few	TRBV5-8
CASSLVGDYGHTF	TGTGCCAGCAGTTTAGTAGGGGATTATGGCCACACCTTC	-	TRBJ1-2	few	TRBV6-5